The T cell receptor (beta chain) under discussion was sequenced for a study of blood T cell repertoires in COVID-19. Study in general: T cells, B-cell-depleted T cells, or PBMCs supplied cDNA or gDNA.

Sequencing was performed with immunoSEQ multiplex PCR; in TCRdb, only in-frame clones are kept and a portion is missing. The data hold about 39,000 clones, with 85% observed a single time. The CDR3 extends over 16 amino acids. Germline CDR1 LNHDA, CDR2 SQIVND (reference sequence). Trimming cost V 0 bases and J 8 bases, with 17 bases left between them. The chain recombines TRBV19 with TRBJ1-5; TRBD1 might be the D (5 bases). This clonotype was obtained from a man aged 55 to 69 with acute or convalescent COVID-19. Specimen: peripheral blood. In DNA, the CDR3 is TGTGCCAGTAGTATAGATACAGGAACGGGTGGGAAGCCCCAGCATTTT. This codes for CASSIDTGTGGKPQHF.